Reported below is one TCR beta chain. The antigen it binds to is not known. No per-base quality is available; no much larger clone lies one base away. Healthy HIV-negative adults with no recently reported acute infections or vaccinations were included as donors. All donors were Caucasian adults living in Nashville, Tennessee, USA. Magnetic negative selection was used to enrich CD4+ T cells, after which naive cells were positively selected on CD45RA and the negative fraction became the memory subset. Blood was collected by leukapheresis, and PBMCs were isolated by Ficoll-Histopaque density gradient centrifugation and then cryopreserved in liquid nitrogen vapor phase. Purity and quantity of every magnetically sorted T cell population were checked by analytical flow cytometry. Genomic DNA was isolated from each sorted fraction and quantified by UV absorbance on a Nanodrop 2000c. CDR1 and CDR2 are read off the germline V gene as ENHRY and SYGVKD. The CDR3, from cysteine to phenylalanine, totals 14 residues. The read is trimmed to its CDR3 DNA, 42 bases read in frame from base 1. For this chain, trimming is 6 bases at the V end and 4 bases at the J end, and the number of junction bases without a gene match is 5.

This entry belongs to a study of shared clonotypes between healthy human individuals (TCRdb year 2020). Looking at the study overall: A few men and two women, aged 18 to 49 years, made up the cohort. Per donor, three plates each were used for CD4 naive and CD4 memory, two for CD8 naive, and one for CD8 memory. To estimate repertoire size and how much clonotype sharing occurs between individuals, the study deeply sequenced the blood TCR repertoires of about five healthy adults. To increase sequencing depth and limit assay-specific biases, different laboratories used diverse techniques to prepare libraries and sequence TCR repertoires. Leukapheresis yielded between about 0.94 and 9.5 billion PBMCs per donor. What the work shows at the level of the full study, not this receptor alone: Pairwise subsampling led to the expectation that sequencing depth would affect the degree of clonotype sharing among donors. Sampling was limited to blood, and TCR repertoires in tissue likely differ from TCR repertoires in blood. Naive subsets generally had larger estimated clonotype richness than memory subsets did. The genetic and exposure-history diversity represented was limited by the small number of donors. Rarefaction of sorted-subset datasets indicated incomplete sequencing despite the large sequencing depth. Across a handful of donors, roughly 5.4% of naive CD4, approximately 3.6% of naive CD8, roughly 2.3% of memory CD4, and under 0.45% of memory CD8 clonotypes were shared. Higher generation probabilities were observed for clonotypes shared by all four sorted-subset donors than for non-shared clonotypes.

Using the deep immunoSEQ assay, multiplex PCR amplified TCR CDR3 regions from genomic DNA. Extracted genomic DNA from each cell subset was distributed evenly across all wells of several immunoSEQ 96-well plates, and each plate was treated as a replicate. For sorted subsets, around 0.2 ug genomic DNA, equal to approximately 30,000 T cell genomes, was loaded into each replicate PCR. The purified libraries were quantified using a Qubit 3.0 fluorometer, sized with a Bioanalyzer 2100, and then quantified again using the KAPA Library Quantification kit. Every immunoSEQ 96-well plate was sequenced on a separate single-read 150-cycle Illumina NextSeq 550 flow cell. Under the source paper's analysis protocol: Because the immunoSEQ output included only junctional sequences and no quality scores, the filtering could not be the same as the filtering used for full-length reads. To assign V/J genes and CDR3, sequences were annotated against IMGT germline references using PyIR, a Python wrapper for IgBLAST v1.9. Reads were removed for weak V/J assignments (E-value above 1e-6), missing CDR3, stop codons, out-of-frame junctions, or ambiguous translated residues. V3J clonotypes were defined by identical inferred V gene, J gene, and CDR3 amino acid sequence. To compute the percentage overlap between repertoires, the number of shared unique clonotypes was divided by the size of the smaller repertoire. Three approaches were used to assess repertoire richness: RTK rarefaction, the Chao1 estimator, and Recon v2.1 estimates of unobserved clonotypes. Generation probabilities for all TCRbeta clonotypes obtained by the gDNA method from a handful of donors were computed using OLGA. In its TCRdb copy, this immuneACCESS table keeps in-frame sequences only and misses some clones. Where compared with another copy, unresolved V genes explain less than half of these, and the others have no known cause. For V, J and clone size, that table is used; D and trimming come from the DNA. In all, the sample holds some 240,000 clones, and 65% of those were seen once. The ten largest clones add up to around 10% of the sample.

Sequenced sample: memory CD4+ T cells sorted from blood. The cell subset or site label of this sample denotes: CD45RA-negative fraction. The chain links TRBV10-3 with TRBJ2-3, and TRBD2 matches 9 of the central bases. This TCR derives from a man in his thirties or forties in good health. The CDR3 sequence is CAISIEREADTQYF. The DNA is as follows: TGTGCCATCAGCATCGAGCGGGAGGCAGATACGCAGTATTTT.